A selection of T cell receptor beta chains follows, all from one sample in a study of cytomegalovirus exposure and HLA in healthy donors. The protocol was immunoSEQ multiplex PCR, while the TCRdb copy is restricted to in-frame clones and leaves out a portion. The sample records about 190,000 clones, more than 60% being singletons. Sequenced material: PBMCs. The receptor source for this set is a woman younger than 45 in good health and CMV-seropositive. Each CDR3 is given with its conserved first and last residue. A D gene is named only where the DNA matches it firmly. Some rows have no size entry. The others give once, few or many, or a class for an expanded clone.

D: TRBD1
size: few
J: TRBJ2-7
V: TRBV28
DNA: TGTGCCAGCAGTAAATGGACAGGGAACTACGAGCAGTACTTC
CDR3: CASSKWTGNYEQYF

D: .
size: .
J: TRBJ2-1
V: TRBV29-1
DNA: TGCAGCGTTAAACCTCGGAGCTCCTACAATGAGCAGTTCTTC
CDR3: CSVKPRSSYNEQFF

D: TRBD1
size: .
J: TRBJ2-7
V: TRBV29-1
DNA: TGCAGCGTTGGTTGGGGACAGGGGGCGGTCTACGAGCAGTACTTC
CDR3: CSVGWGQGAVYEQYF

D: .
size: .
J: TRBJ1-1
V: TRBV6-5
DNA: TGTGCCAGCAGTTTGGTCAGGGACACTGAAGCTTTCTTT
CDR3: CASSLVRDTEAFF

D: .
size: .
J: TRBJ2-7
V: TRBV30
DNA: TGTGCCTGGTCCCGCGGGGCAGGGTATTCCTACGAGCAGTACTTC
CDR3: CAWSRGAGYSYEQYF

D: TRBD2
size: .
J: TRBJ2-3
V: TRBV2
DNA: TGTGCCAGCAGGGGGGGACTAGCGACAGATACGCAGTATTTT
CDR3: CASRGGLATDTQYF

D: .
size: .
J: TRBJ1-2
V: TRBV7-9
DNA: TGTGCCAGCAGCTTAGCCGCAGGGGCGACTGGCTACACCTTC
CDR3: CASSLAAGATGYTF

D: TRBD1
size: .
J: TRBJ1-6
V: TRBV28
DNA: TGTGCCAGCAGTTTATCGGGGACAGGTAATTCACCCCTCCACTTT
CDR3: CASSLSGTGNSPLHF

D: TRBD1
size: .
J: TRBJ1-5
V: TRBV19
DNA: TGTGCCGGGGGACAGACTAGCAATCAGCCCCAGCATTTT
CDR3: CAGGQTSNQPQHF

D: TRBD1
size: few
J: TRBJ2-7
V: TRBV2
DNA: TGTGCCAGCACCTTGGACAGGGACCACGAGCAGTACTTC
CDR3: CASTLDRDHEQYF

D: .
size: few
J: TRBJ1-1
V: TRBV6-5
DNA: TGTGCCAGCAGTGCCTCGGGACTTATGAACACTGAAGCTTTCTTT
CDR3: CASSASGLMNTEAFF

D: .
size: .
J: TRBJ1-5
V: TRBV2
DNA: TGTGCCAGCAGTGGGCGCGCAGGGGCCAGCAATCAGCCCCAGCATTTT
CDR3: CASSGRAGASNQPQHF

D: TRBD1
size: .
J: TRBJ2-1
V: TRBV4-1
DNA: TGCGCCAGCAGCCCAGACAGGGGCGTTAGGGACAATGAGCAGTTCTTC
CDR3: CASSPDRGVRDNEQFF

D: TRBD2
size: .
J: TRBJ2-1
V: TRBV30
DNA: TGTGCCTGGAGTCCTCTAGCGGGCCCCTACAATGAGCAGTTCTTC
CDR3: CAWSPLAGPYNEQFF

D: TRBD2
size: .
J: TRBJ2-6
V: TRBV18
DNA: TGTGCCAGCTCAACGGGGGGAACTGGGGCCAACGTCCTGACTTTC
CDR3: CASSTGGTGANVLTF

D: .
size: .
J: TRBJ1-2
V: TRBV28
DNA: TGTGCCAGCAGTCTAAGGTCATGGGCGTCTCTACCCGGCGGCTACACCTTC
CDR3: CASSLRSWASLPGGYTF

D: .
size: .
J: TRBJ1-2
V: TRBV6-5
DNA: TGTGCCAGCAGTTCCTCCGGACAGCGGTATGGCTACACCTTC
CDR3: CASSSSGQRYGYTF

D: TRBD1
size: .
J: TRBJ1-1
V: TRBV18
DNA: TGTGCCAGCTCACCTCCCGGGACAGTAATGAACACTGAAGCTTTCTTT
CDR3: CASSPPGTVMNTEAFF

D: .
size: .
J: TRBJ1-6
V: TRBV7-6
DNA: TGTGCCAGCAGCCCCCGTCGAGAGGGTAGAAATTCACCCCTCCACTTT
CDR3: CASSPRREGRNSPLHF

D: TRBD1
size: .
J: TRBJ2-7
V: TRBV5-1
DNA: TGCGCCAGCAGCCCCATGGGACAGGGGGTAAACGAGCAGTACTTC
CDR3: CASSPMGQGVNEQYF

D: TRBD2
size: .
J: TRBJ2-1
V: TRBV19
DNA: TGTGCCACCAGGGAGGGGACTAGCGAATACAATGAGCAGTTCTTC
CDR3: CATREGTSEYNEQFF

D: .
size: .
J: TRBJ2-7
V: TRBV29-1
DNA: TGCAGCGTTGAGAAGGTAGGGGATAACTCCTACGAGCAGTACTTC
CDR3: CSVEKVGDNSYEQYF

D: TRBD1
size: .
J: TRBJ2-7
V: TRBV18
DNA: TGTGCCAGCTCACCACGGCTGGGCAGGGGGCTCAGAGAGCAGTACTTC
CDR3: CASSPRLGRGLREQYF

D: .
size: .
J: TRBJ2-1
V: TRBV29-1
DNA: TGCAGCGTTGAAGTTGAGGCAGGGAATGAGCAGTTCTTC
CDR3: CSVEVEAGNEQFF

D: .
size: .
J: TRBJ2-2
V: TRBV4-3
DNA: TGCGCCAGCAGCCCCGGGACACTAAACACCGGGGAGCTGTTTTTT
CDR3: CASSPGTLNTGELFF

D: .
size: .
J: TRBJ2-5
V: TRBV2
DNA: TGTGCCAGCAGGAAGGGAGGACGGCAAGAGACCCAGTACTTC
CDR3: CASRKGGRQETQYF

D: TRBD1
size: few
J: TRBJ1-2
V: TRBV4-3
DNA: TGCGCCAGCAGCCAAGATGACAGGGTATCAGGCTACACCTTC
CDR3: CASSQDDRVSGYTF

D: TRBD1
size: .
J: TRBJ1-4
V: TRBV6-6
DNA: TGTGCCAGCAGTTGGGGACAGGGGAATGAAAAACTGTTTTTT
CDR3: CASSWGQGNEKLFF

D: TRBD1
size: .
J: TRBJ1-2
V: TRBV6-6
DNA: TGTGCCAGCAGTCAGGACAGGGAAGTTGGCTATGGCTACACCTTC
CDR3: CASSQDREVGYGYTF

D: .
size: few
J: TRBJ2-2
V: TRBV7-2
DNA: TGTGCCAGCAGCTCCGGGGGCGGGGGAAACACCGGGGAGCTGTTTTTT
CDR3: CASSSGGGGNTGELFF

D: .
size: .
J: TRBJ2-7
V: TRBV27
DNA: TGTGCCAGCAGTTTATTCACAGCCCTAAGCTCCTACGAGCAGTACTTC
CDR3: CASSLFTALSSYEQYF

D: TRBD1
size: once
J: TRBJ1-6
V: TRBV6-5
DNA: TGTGCCAGCAACCTTGGACAGGGGACTTCACCCCTCCACTTT
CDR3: CASNLGQGTSPLHF

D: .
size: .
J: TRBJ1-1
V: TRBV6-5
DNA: TGTGCCAGCAGTTATCGAACGGGTGAAGCTTTCTTT
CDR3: CASSYRTGEAFF

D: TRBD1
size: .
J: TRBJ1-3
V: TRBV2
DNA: TGTGCCAGCAGCCTTGAGACAGGGGGCTTTGGAAACACCATATATTTT
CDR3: CASSLETGGFGNTIYF

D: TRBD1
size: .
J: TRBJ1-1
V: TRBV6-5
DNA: TGTGCCAGCAGTTACGGCAGGGGGGACACTGAAGCTTTCTTT
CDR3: CASSYGRGDTEAFF

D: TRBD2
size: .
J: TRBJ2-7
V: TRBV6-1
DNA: TGTGCCAGCAGTGTACACCGAACTAGCGGGTTCTACGAGCAGTACTTC
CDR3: CASSVHRTSGFYEQYF

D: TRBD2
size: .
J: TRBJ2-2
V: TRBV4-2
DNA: TGTGCCAGCAGCCAAGTTGCGAAGCGGGGGAACACCGGGGAGCTGTTTTTT
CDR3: CASSQVAKRGNTGELFF

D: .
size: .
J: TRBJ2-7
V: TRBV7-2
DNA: TGTGCCAGCAGCTTGGAGGAGGTCTACGAGCAGTACTTC
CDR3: CASSLEEVYEQYF

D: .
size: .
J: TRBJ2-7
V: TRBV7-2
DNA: TGTGCCAGCAGTTGGGACTCCCGGAACTCCTACGAGCAGTACTTC
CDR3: CASSWDSRNSYEQYF

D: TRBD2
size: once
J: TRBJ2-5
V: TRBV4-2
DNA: TGTGCCAGCAGCCAAATCCAAGCGGGGACCCAAGAGACCCAGTACTTC
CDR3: CASSQIQAGTQETQYF

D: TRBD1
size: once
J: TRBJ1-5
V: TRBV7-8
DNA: TGTGCCAGCAGCTTTCGGGGACAGGGGGGTTTTGGGCCCCAGCATTTT
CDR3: CASSFRGQGGFGPQHF

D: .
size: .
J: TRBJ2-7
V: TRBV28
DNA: TGTGCCAGCAGCCCCGGGGGGACACCCTCCTACGAGCAGTACTTC
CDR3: CASSPGGTPSYEQYF

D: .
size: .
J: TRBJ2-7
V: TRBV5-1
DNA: TGCGCCAGCAGCCCAGGGACTGCCTACGAGCAGTACTTC
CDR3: CASSPGTAYEQYF

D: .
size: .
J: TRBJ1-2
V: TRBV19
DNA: TGTGCCAGTAGTACTGCCCAACAGGGAGATGGCTACACCTTC
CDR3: CASSTAQQGDGYTF

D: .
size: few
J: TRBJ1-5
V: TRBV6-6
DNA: TGTGCCAGCAGGCGGAGCTATAGCAATCAGCCCCAGCATTTT
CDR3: CASRRSYSNQPQHF

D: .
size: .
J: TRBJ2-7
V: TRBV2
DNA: TGTGCCAGTGAAGGGAGGAGCTTTCTCACCTACGAGCAGTACTTC
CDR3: CASEGRSFLTYEQYF

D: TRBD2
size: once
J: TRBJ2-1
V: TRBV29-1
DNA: TGCAGCGCCCCGGCGGGAGAGGTCTACAATGAGCAGTTCTTC
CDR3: CSAPAGEVYNEQFF

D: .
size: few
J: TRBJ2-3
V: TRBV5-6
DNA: TGTGCCAGCAGCTTGCGAGGCTACCTCGGGGATACGCAGTATTTT
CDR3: CASSLRGYLGDTQYF

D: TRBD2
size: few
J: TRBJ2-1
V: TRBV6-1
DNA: TGTGCCAGCAGTAATAGCGGGGGGTACAATGAGCAGTTCTTC
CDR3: CASSNSGGYNEQFF

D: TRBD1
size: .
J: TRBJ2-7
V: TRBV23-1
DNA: TGCGCCAGCCCGCACACTCCGAAAGGGGGGACAGGGGGCACCTACGAGCAGTACTTC
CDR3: CASPHTPKGGTGGTYEQYF

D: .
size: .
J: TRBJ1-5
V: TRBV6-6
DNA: TGTGCCAGCAGTTTCCGGGGACATTTGGGGGATCAGCCCCAGCATTTT
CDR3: CASSFRGHLGDQPQHF

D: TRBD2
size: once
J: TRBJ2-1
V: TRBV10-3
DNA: TGTGCCATCACCCCGACTAGCGCCGACAATGAGCAGTTCTTC
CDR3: CAITPTSADNEQFF

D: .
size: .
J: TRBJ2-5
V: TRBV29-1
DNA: TGCAGCGTTGAAGGTTCAGGGGTGTGGGAGACCCAGTACTTC
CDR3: CSVEGSGVWETQYF

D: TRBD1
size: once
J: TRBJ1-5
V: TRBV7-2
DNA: TGTGCCAGCAGCCCCGGACAGGGTCCTACTCAGCCCCAGCATTTT
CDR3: CASSPGQGPTQPQHF

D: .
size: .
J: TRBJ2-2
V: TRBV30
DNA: TGTGCCTGGATAGGGGGGGCGAACACCGGGGAGCTGTTTTTT
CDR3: CAWIGGANTGELFF